A selection of T cell receptor beta chains follows, all from one sample in a study of regulatory T cells in long-lasting Graves disease. One entry per CDR3 protein, called by TCRdb with MiXCR from the multiplex PCR reads. The sample lists approximately 470,000 distinct CDR3 sequences; under 20% were seen once. These data also featured in a second study, about T cells in Graves' hyperthyroidism and ophthalmopathy.

The sample here was peripheral blood mononuclear cells (PBMCs), taken at new diagnosis, from a patient treated with antithyroid drugs. All receptors derive from a man aged 35 to 55 with Graves disease. CDR3s include the opening cysteine and the closing phenylalanine or tryptophan. Fields, in order: V gene, clone size, J gene, D gene, CDR3 protein, CDR3 DNA. D genes are given only for firm matches. Clone size, where shown, is once, few, many, or a class for clones that have expanded.

v_gene: TRBV12-3/TRBV12-4
abundance: -
j_gene: TRBJ2-5
d_gene: -
CDR3aa: CASSGLGGGETQYF
CDR3nt: TGTGCCAGCAGTGGACTAGGGGGAGGCGAGACCCAGTACTTC

v_gene: TRBV5-1
abundance: -
j_gene: TRBJ2-7
d_gene: -
CDR3aa: CASSSTPVSYEQYF
CDR3nt: TGCGCCAGCAGCTCCACCCCGGTCTCCTACGAGCAGTACTTC

v_gene: TRBV7-9
abundance: many
j_gene: TRBJ2-5
d_gene: TRBD1
CDR3aa: CASSQRRTGQETQYF
CDR3nt: TGTGCCAGCAGCCAGAGGAGGACAGGACAAGAGACCCAGTACTTC

v_gene: TRBV7-9
abundance: -
j_gene: TRBJ2-7
d_gene: TRBD2
CDR3aa: CASGVLSYEQYF
CDR3nt: TGCGCAAGCGGGGTCTTGTCCTACGAGCAGTACTTC

v_gene: TRBV29-1
abundance: many
j_gene: TRBJ2-7
d_gene: -
CDR3aa: CSVVSPGVYEQYF
CDR3nt: TGCAGCGTTGTGTCACCAGGGGTCTACGAGCAGTACTTC

v_gene: TRBV12-3/TRBV12-4
abundance: -
j_gene: TRBJ1-1
d_gene: -
CDR3aa: CASSFEAGRTEAFF
CDR3nt: TGTGCCAGCAGTTTCGAGGCTGGGAGAACTGAAGCTTTCTTT

v_gene: TRBV11-2
abundance: many
j_gene: TRBJ2-1
d_gene: -
CDR3aa: CASSLDPQSVLFF
CDR3nt: TGTGCCAGCAGCTTAGATCCTCAGTCGGTCCTGTTCTTC

v_gene: TRBV11-2
abundance: many
j_gene: TRBJ2-7
d_gene: TRBD2
CDR3aa: CASSSIAGENEQYF
CDR3nt: TGTGCCAGCAGCTCCATAGCGGGAGAGAACGAGCAGTACTTC

v_gene: TRBV5-1
abundance: many
j_gene: TRBJ1-1
d_gene: -
CDR3aa: CASSLDRAKHTEAFF
CDR3nt: TGCGCCAGCAGCTTGGACAGGGCGAAGCACACTGAAGCTTTCTTT

v_gene: TRBV15
abundance: few
j_gene: TRBJ1-3
d_gene: -
CDR3aa: CATSRDRNRPSGNTIYF
CDR3nt: TGTGCCACCAGCAGAGATAGAAACAGACCCTCTGGAAACACCATATATTTT

v_gene: TRBV3-1
abundance: many
j_gene: TRBJ2-5
d_gene: -
CDR3aa: CASSQVSETQYF
CDR3nt: TGTGCCAGCAGCCAAGTGTCAGAGACCCAGTACTTC

v_gene: TRBV10-3
abundance: -
j_gene: TRBJ2-5
d_gene: -
CDR3aa: CAIGSGQETQYF
CDR3nt: TGTGCCATCGGAAGCGGGCAAGAGACCCAGTACTTC

v_gene: TRBV5-8
abundance: -
j_gene: TRBJ1-1
d_gene: -
CDR3aa: CASSLLARGTEAFF
CDR3nt: TGTGCCAGCAGCTTGTTGGCCAGAGGAACTGAAGCTTTCTTT

v_gene: TRBV5-6
abundance: many
j_gene: TRBJ1-2
d_gene: TRBD1
CDR3aa: CASSFTPGQFSYGYTF
CDR3nt: TGTGCCAGCAGCTTTACACCGGGACAGTTTAGCTATGGCTACACCTTC

v_gene: TRBV14
abundance: -
j_gene: TRBJ2-2
d_gene: TRBD1
CDR3aa: CASSWDRRTGELFF
CDR3nt: TGTGCCAGCAGTTGGGACAGGCGCACCGGGGAGCTGTTTTTT